Listed below are T cell receptor beta chains from one sample, sequenced in a study of blood T cell repertoires in COVID-19. The protocol was immunoSEQ multiplex PCR, while the TCRdb copy is restricted to in-frame clones and leaves out a portion. The sample lists some 120,000 clones; around 87% were seen once. The sample comprised peripheral blood. The receptors were sampled from a man between 45 and 60 years old with acute or convalescent COVID-19. Both conserved end residues are trimmed from each CDR3. The D gene is left open where the match is weak. Some rows mark clone size as missing; the rest say once, few, many or name a class of expanded clone.

>TRBV3-1/TRBV3-2|TRBJ1-5|NA|TRBD1
ASSQGQGWQPQH
>TRBV19|TRBJ2-1|NA|TRBD1
ASRDRDSYNEQF
>TRBV21-1|TRBJ1-2|once|NA
ASSNRRPGVYGYT
>TRBV30|TRBJ2-2|once|TRBD2
ALSGGNTGELF
>TRBV24-1|TRBJ2-5|NA|TRBD1
ATSRVRGETQY
>TRBV11-2|TRBJ1-2|once|NA
ASSSLGLGRQPYGYT
>TRBV5-1|TRBJ2-1|NA|NA
ASRRASYNEQF
>TRBV6-5|TRBJ2-3|NA|TRBD1
ASAITGGGTDTQY
>TRBV6-6|TRBJ1-5|NA|TRBD1
ASSQLLQGVQGQPQH
>TRBV7-2|TRBJ2-3|NA|NA
ASSFFRGSTDTQY
>TRBV5-1|TRBJ2-3|NA|TRBD2
ASSLVTSGTDTQY
>TRBV5-1|TRBJ2-3|NA|TRBD1
ASRPTGSTDTQY
>TRBV2|TRBJ1-2|NA|NA
ASYSSGYT
>TRBV3-1/TRBV3-2|TRBJ1-2|NA|NA
ASSPPDSKGYT
>TRBV30|TRBJ1-2|few|NA
AWTALWGDGYT
>TRBV5-4|TRBJ2-4|NA|TRBD1
ASSLGKTGGNIQY
>TRBV7-8|TRBJ1-6|NA|NA
ATRQSSYNSPLH
>TRBV5-6|TRBJ1-3|NA|TRBD1
ASSSGTGGSGNTIY
>TRBV5-4|TRBJ2-2|NA|TRBD1
ASSLEGTVPGELF
>TRBV7-8|TRBJ2-1|NA|TRBD2
ASSLNAGGHEQF
>TRBV29-1|TRBJ1-2|NA|NA
SVEGQNYGYT
>TRBV3-1/TRBV3-2|TRBJ2-4|NA|NA
ASSLYGANLAKNIQY
>TRBV5-6|TRBJ1-2|NA|NA
ASSLAGGNQG
>TRBV6-2/TRBV6-3|TRBJ2-7|once|TRBD2
ASSFGASGSSRSYEQY
>TRBV24-1|TRBJ2-1|NA|TRBD2
ATSGAGRSYNEQF
>TRBV6-5|TRBJ2-4|NA|TRBD2
ASSYSRGANIQY
>TRBV10-3|TRBJ2-7|NA|NA
AISESRPGIGYEQY
>TRBV15|TRBJ1-4|NA|TRBD1
ATSGTGGAGEKLF
>TRBV5-6|TRBJ2-2|NA|NA
ASSPTTGELF
>TRBV10-3|TRBJ2-2|NA|TRBD2
AISETGGSTGELF
>TRBV5-1|TRBJ2-3|NA|NA
ASSLSGDTQY
>TRBV5-6|TRBJ2-1|NA|TRBD2
ASSFRTSGYNEQF
>TRBV6-5|TRBJ2-7|NA|NA
ASVGRGVYEQY
>TRBV2|TRBJ2-2|NA|NA
ASRQVNTGELF
>TRBV27|TRBJ2-1|once|NA
ASSLARTQTQNNEQF
>TRBV2|TRBJ2-1|NA|TRBD1
ASSWTGYNEQF
>TRBV7-8|TRBJ1-6|NA|NA
ASSLGSSGANSPLH
>TRBV7-9|TRBJ1-4|NA|NA
ASTPDFREKLF
>TRBV27|TRBJ1-1|NA|TRBD1
ASSINRGPVGTEAF
>TRBV5-1|TRBJ2-3|NA|TRBD2
ASSPGTSGDFTDTQY
>TRBV5-1|TRBJ2-1|few|TRBD2
ASRGTSDSYNEQF
>TRBV18|TRBJ1-4|NA|NA
ASSHRDSRPGSREKLF
>TRBV11-3|TRBJ1-1|NA|NA
ASRSGMENTEAF
>TRBV4-3|TRBJ2-3|once|TRBD2
ASSQVEGGPTDTQY
>TRBV18|TRBJ2-6|NA|TRBD1
ASSPPGTAGANVLT
>TRBV30|TRBJ1-3|NA|NA
AWRRGVTGTGNTIY
>TRBV3-1/TRBV3-2|TRBJ2-1|once|NA
ASSQDWSEQF
>TRBV6-6|TRBJ1-5|NA|TRBD1
ASSPRTGEGNQPQH
>TRBV6-6|TRBJ1-1|NA|NA
ASSYQGNTEAF
>TRBV2|TRBJ1-2|few|NA
ASSEAGRGDGYT